The entry that follows covers one T cell receptor (beta chain) sequence. The data derive from a study of Graves' ophthalmopathy and Graves' hyperthyroidism. The CDR3 loop spans 15 amino acids. Germline V CDR1 and CDR2: SEHNR, FQNEAQ (reference sequence). V shed 3 bases, J shed 2 bases, and the junction held 3 bases outside the gene matches. RNA transcripts yielded amplified TCR beta CDR3 regions. After a first-round RT-PCR with HTBI primers, a second-round multiplex PCR was run. A single record per CDR3 protein comes from TCRdb applying MiXCR to the multiplex PCR reads. The profile shows 200,000 to 250,000 distinct CDR3 sequences, 40% to 50% of them singletons.

Sequencing used peripheral blood. This chain connects TRBV7-9 to TRBJ2-5; 10 bases agree with TRBD2. The clonotype was recovered from an adult man with Graves' ophthalmopathy. CDR3 region: CASSFQTSGQETQYF. The CDR3 coding sequence is TGTGCCAGCAGCTTCCAGACTAGCGGGCAAGAGACCCAGTACTTC.